This T cell receptor (beta chain) was sequenced in a study of cytomegalovirus exposure and HLA in healthy donors. Overall study: Both the approximately 120 validation repertoires and the roughly 640 first-cohort repertoires used the same platform, as reported by a later analysis. Study results and limitations: Associated with cytomegalovirus, according to the listing, were 150 to 200 TCR beta chains. The classifier, whose performance was assessed in both the original and validation cohorts, reportedly diagnosed cytomegalovirus status with high specificity and sensitivity.

Clones were sequenced by immunoSEQ multiplex PCR, and TCRdb holds only the in-frame ones, with some missing. The profile covers about 200,000 clones, with 80% to 90% appearing a single time and 1.5% to 2% taken by the ten largest. Donors came from a validation cohort of over a hundred subjects, distinct from the first 666-subject cohort. Germline V gene lookup returns CDR1 MDHEN and CDR2 SYDVKM. V shed 0 bases, J shed 1 base, and the junction held 9 bases outside the gene matches. The CDR3 totals 18 residues. To note about this clone: What it binds is unknown.

Sequencing used PBMCs. The chain is built from TRBV28 and TRBJ2-1, with TRBD2 identical over 7 bases. This clonotype was sampled from a woman between 18 and 29 years old in good health and CMV-seropositive. DNA of the CDR3: TGTGCCAGCAGTTTATGGGGCTGGGCTAGCGGATCCTACAATGAGCAGTTCTTC. Protein product: CASSLWGWASGSYNEQFF.